Below are 15 T cell receptor beta chains sequenced from a single sample in a study of CD8+ T cells in alopecia areata (dated by TCRdb to between 2018 and 2020). What this sample's treatment or condition label stands for: oral pan-JAK inhibitor, 5-10 mg twice daily. The receptor library was made with the immunoSEQ multiplex PCR assay. RNA was extracted from all samples and reverse transcribed into cDNA, which served as template for TCR sequencing. TCRdb re-hosts the immuneACCESS table, in-frame sequences only. Its copies lack some clones; in the studies checked, an unresolved V gene accounts for under half of them, and the cause for the rest is not known. This sample lists more than 200,000 clones; more than 55% were detected once. The ten largest clones represent 1.2% of the sample. Sequenced here: CD4+ T cells sorted from blood, sampled at approximately week 42, from a patient treated with tofacitinib. These TCRs come from a human donor with alopecia areata.

This chain uses TRBV29-1 with TRBJ1-6, with D possibly TRBD1 on 5 matching bases. Per germline, CDR1 SQVTM and CDR2 ANQGSEA. The CDR3 consists of 13 residues. V shed 4 bases and J shed 8 bases, with 12 bases lying between them. CDR3 sequence reads: CSVGEGRDSPLHF. The CDR3 coding sequence is TGCAGCGTTGGGGAGGGACGGGATTCACCCCTCCACTTT.

This clone occurred a few times. The J gene is TRBJ2-7, the V gene TRBV5-1, with TRBD2 as a possible D gene (5 bases). Germline V gene sequence: CDR1 SGHRS, CDR2 YFSETQ. The CDR3 spans 12 residues. V was trimmed by 0 bases and J by 7 bases, leaving 8 bases between them. The CDR3 region is CASSLEREEQYF. CDR3 sequence (DNA): TGCGCCAGCAGCTTGGAGAGGGAAGAGCAGTACTTC.

In its sample, this clone was seen a few times. The chain joins TRBV18 to TRBJ2-3; D not certain. Germline CDR1 is KGHSH and CDR2 is LQKENI. Trimming shortened V by 3 bases and J by 3 bases, and 4 bases separated the two germline ends. The CDR3 sequence is 12 residues long. The CDR3 region is CASSPATDTQYF. In DNA, the CDR3 is TGTGCCAGCTCACCGGCGACAGATACGCAGTATTTT.

Concerning this clone: This may come from a read error, since a much larger clone is one base off. Other DNA variants within this sample encode the same CDR3. The V gene is TRBV28, the J gene TRBJ1-1; D ambiguous. This CDR3 comprises 11 residues. The germline V gene has CDR1 MDHEN and CDR2 SYDVKM. The V end was cut by 6 bases, the J end by 1 base, with 3 bases between. The CDR3, as DNA: TGTGCCAGCAGCCGGAACACTGAAGCTTTCTTT. Translated, it gives CASSRNTEAFF.

The rearrangement links TRBV25-1 to TRBJ1-1; D unclear. V was trimmed by 6 bases and J by 13 bases, leaving 15 bases between them. CDR1 is MGHDK and CDR2 is SYGVNS in the germline V gene. This CDR3 is built from 11 residues. As DNA, the CDR3 is TGTGCCAGCAGCCGAAATGGGCGGGGTTTCTTT. Amino acid sequence: CASSRNGRGFF.

V and J are TRBV25-1 and TRBJ2-6; D perhaps matches TRBD2 (5 bases). The CDR3 runs to 10 residues. Germline assignment: CDR1 MGHDK and CDR2 SYGVNS. V was trimmed by 10 bases and J by 19 bases, leaving 17 bases between them. The CDR3 nucleotides are TGTGCCAAAAATCGGGGTATCAAAACTTTC. Translation: CAKNRGIKTF.

The rearrangement joins TRBV9 to TRBJ1-1; maybe TRBD1 (5 bases). Deletions cut 0 bases from V and 1 base from J, with 10 bases between. In germline, CDR1 is SGDLS, CDR2 YYNGEE. CDR3 length: 15 residues. CDR3 region: CASSVVRGGNTEAFF. CDR3 sequence (DNA): TGTGCCAGCAGCGTAGTGCGGGGCGGGAACACTGAAGCTTTCTTT.

This clone was seen only a few times. The rearrangement links TRBV29-1 to TRBJ2-5, with D unclear. V lost 7 bases, J lost 4 bases, and 10 bases lay in between. Germline lookup yields CDR1 SQVTM and CDR2 ANQGSEA. The CDR3 totals 11 residues. The chain's CDR3 is CSGMMGETQYF. CDR3 in DNA: TGCAGCGGAATGATGGGAGAGACCCAGTACTTC.

The chain joins TRBV4-1 to TRBJ1-2; D gene ambiguous. The length of the CDR3 is 15 residues. Trimming removed 3 bases at V and 4 bases at J, with 15 bases between. CDR1 and CDR2 from the germline V gene are MGHRA and YSYEKL. CDR3 residues: CASSQGYRETYGYTF. DNA of the CDR3: TGCGCCAGCAGCCAGGGGTATAGGGAGACCTATGGCTACACCTTC.

This sequence joins TRBV5-1 and TRBJ2-5; 7 bases agree with TRBD2. The CDR3 is 14 residues long. Trimming at V came to 0 bases and at J to 5 bases, leaving 4 bases not matched to a gene. In germline, CDR1 is SGHRS, CDR2 YFSETQ. In nucleotides, the CDR3 is TGCGCCAGCAGCTTGGTAGGGGAGGGCGAGACCCAGTACTTC. Its translation: CASSLVGEGETQYF.

This chain connects TRBV19 to TRBJ1-1; D is unclear. Germline V CDR1 and CDR2: LNHDA, SQIVND (reference sequence). Between the trimmed V and J ends, which lost 8 bases and 2 bases, there was a span of 12 bases. There are 13 residues in the CDR3. The CDR3 loop is CASAKFSNTEAFF. The CDR3 nucleotides are TGTGCCAGTGCGAAATTTAGTAACACTGAAGCTTTCTTT.

This clone was seen a single time. V is TRBV7-2 and J is TRBJ2-1; D call uncertain. The V gene's germline CDR1 is SGHTA and CDR2 FQGNSA. The CDR3 is 15 amino acids. V lost 3 bases and J 1 base, leaving 10 bases between the germline ends. This chain's CDR3 is CASSLYRGSYNEQFF. For the CDR3, the DNA is TGTGCCAGCAGCTTGTACCGTGGTTCCTACAATGAGCAGTTCTTC. The full variable domain, in which reference TRBV7-2 and TRBJ2-1 provide the parts outside the CDR3, is GAGVSQSPSNKVTEKGKDVELRCDPISGHTALYWYRQSLGQGLEFLIYFQGNSAPDKSGLPSDRFSAERTGGSVSTLTIQRTQQEDSAVYLCASSLYRGSYNEQFFGPGTRLTVL.

The genes are TRBV28 and TRBJ2-3; D ambiguous. Trimming took 3 bases from V and 2 from J, leaving 15 bases between them. The CDR3 covers 16 residues. Per the germline V gene, CDR1 is MDHEN and CDR2 is SYDVKM. The CDR3, as DNA: TGTGCCAGCAGTTTGGCCCCGTCGAGTTCCACAGATACGCAGTATTTT. This encodes CASSLAPSSSTDTQYF.

This clone was observed a few times. The chain links TRBV28 to TRBJ1-6, with D possibly TRBD1 on 6 matching bases. The CDR3 runs to 15 residues. Germline CDR1 reads MDHEN; CDR2 reads SYDVKM. Trimming removed 5 bases at V and 7 bases at J, with 15 bases between. In nucleotides, the CDR3 is TGTGCCAGCAGTCAGACAGGTCGGAGCAATTCACCCCTCCACTTT. Encoded protein: CASSQTGRSNSPLHF.

The rearrangement uses TRBV7-2 and TRBJ2-7, with TRBD1 identical over 11 bases. The germline CDR1 and CDR2 sequences are SGHTA and FQGNSA. The CDR3 is made up of 14 amino acids. Trimming removed 4 bases from V and 2 bases from J; junction bases left unmatched: 1. The CDR3 sequence is CASSSGQGAYEQYF. CDR3 in DNA: TGTGCCAGCAGCTCGGGACAGGGGGCCTACGAGCAGTACTTC.